The table lists the clone carrying this TCR beta chain with a few counts. The source of the sample is a study of shared T cell receptors in the human thymus. The method was immunoSEQ multiplex PCR; TCRdb's version includes in-frame clones alone and lacks a portion of them. Found here are just under 550,000 clones, approximately 78% of them singletons; the top ten hold about 0.013%. The same specimen was also included in a second study, on human thymus T cells.

This receptor was obtained from a boy younger than two with a congenital heart defect. The specimen was thymocytes.

CDR3 nucleotides: TGCGCCAGCAGCCAAGATAGGGGGGAGGGCTCGAACACTGAAGCTTTCTTT. Translated: CASSQDRGEGSNTEAFF. J is TRBJ1-1 and V is TRBV4-1; perhaps TRBD1 as D (6 bases). Germline lookup yields CDR1 MGHRA and CDR2 YSYEKL. CDR3 length equals 17 residues. V dropped 0 bases and J dropped 1 base, with 15 bases sitting between them.